This TCR beta chain was found in a study of blood T cell repertoires in COVID-19. V lost 5 bases, J lost 0 bases, and 8 bases lay in between. This CDR3 has 13 amino acids. From germline, CDR1 is SGHNT and CDR2 YYREEE (reference sequence). Sequencing was performed with immunoSEQ multiplex PCR; in TCRdb, only in-frame clones are kept and a portion is missing. The sample records about 320,000 clones, 90% being singletons. This sequence originates from a woman aged 30 to 39 who had been exposed to COVID-19. The chain recombines TRBV5-4 with TRBJ1-2; possible D gene TRBD1, 5 bases. The sample comprised PBMCs or T cells enriched from blood (not recorded which). The CDR3 sequence: CASSPTANYGYTF. CDR3 DNA: TGTGCCAGCAGTCCGACAGCTAACTATGGCTACACCTTC.